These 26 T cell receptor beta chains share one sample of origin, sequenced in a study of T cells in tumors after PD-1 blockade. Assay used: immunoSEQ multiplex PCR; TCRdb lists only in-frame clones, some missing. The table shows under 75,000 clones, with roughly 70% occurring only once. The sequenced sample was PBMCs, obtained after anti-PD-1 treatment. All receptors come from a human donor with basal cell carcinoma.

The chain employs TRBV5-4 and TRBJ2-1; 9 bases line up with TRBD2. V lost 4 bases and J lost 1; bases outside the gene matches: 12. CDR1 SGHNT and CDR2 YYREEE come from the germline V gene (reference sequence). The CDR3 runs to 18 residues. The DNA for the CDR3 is TGTGCCAGCAGCCGGACTCGCGGGGGGGCGGGGTCCTACAATGAGCAGTTCTTC. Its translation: CASSRTRGGAGSYNEQFF.

The CDR3 coding sequence is TGTGCCAGCAGTTTAGCGAAAGATGAGCAGTTCTTC. Its protein product is CASSLAKDEQFF. The V and J genes are TRBV12-3 or TRBV12-4 and TRBJ2-1; D is ambiguous. The CDR3 has 12 amino acids. Trimming removed 0 bases from V and 8 bases from J, with 5 bases in between.

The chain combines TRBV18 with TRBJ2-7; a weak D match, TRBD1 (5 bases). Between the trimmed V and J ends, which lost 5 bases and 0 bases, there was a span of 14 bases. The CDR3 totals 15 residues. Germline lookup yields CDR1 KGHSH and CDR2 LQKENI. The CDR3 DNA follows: TGTGCCAGCTCAAAGGGGCAAGGCAACTCCTACGAGCAGTACTTC. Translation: CASSKGQGNSYEQYF.

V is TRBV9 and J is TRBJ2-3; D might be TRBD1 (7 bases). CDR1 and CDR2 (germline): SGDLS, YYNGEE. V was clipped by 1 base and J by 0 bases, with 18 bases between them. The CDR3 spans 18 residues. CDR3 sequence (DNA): TGTGCCAGCAGCGTATCCCACAGGGGCGGGACTAGCACAGATACGCAGTATTTT. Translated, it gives CASSVSHRGGTSTDTQYF.

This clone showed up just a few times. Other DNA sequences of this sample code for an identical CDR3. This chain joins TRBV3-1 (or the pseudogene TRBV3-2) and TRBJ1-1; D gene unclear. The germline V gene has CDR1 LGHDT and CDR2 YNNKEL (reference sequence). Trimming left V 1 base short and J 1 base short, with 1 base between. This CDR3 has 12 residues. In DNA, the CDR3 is TGTGCCAGCAGCCAAGGGAACACTGAAGCTTTCTTT. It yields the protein CASSQGNTEAFF.

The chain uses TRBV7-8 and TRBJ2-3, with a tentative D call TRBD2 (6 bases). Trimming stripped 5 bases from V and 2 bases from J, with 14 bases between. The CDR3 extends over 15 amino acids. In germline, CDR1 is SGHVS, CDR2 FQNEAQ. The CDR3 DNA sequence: TGTGCCAGCAGCCCCGGTGGGAGGCACACAGATACGCAGTATTTT. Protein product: CASSPGGRHTDTQYF.

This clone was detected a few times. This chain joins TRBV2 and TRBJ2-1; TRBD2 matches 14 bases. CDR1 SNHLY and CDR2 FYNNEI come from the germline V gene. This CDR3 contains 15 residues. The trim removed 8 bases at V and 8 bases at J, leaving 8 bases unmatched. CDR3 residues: CASRTSGGPRDEQFF. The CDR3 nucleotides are TGTGCCAGCCGGACTAGCGGGGGGCCGCGGGATGAGCAGTTCTTC.

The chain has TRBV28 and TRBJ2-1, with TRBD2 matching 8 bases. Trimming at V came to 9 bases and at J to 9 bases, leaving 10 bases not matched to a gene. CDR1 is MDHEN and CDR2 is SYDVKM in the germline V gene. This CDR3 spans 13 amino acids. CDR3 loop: CASDLAGRGEQFF. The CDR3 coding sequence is TGTGCCAGTGACCTAGCGGGCAGGGGTGAGCAGTTCTTC.

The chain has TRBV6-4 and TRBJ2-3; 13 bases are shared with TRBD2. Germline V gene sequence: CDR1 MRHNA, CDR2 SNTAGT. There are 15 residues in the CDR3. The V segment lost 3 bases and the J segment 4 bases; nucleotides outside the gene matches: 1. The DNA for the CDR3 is TGTGCCAGCAGTGAAACTAGCGGGGGGGCAGATACGCAGTATTTT. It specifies CASSETSGGADTQYF.

Written as DNA, the CDR3 is TGTGCCAGCGGGGCGGGGGGGCAAGAGACCCAGTACTTC. It encodes CASGAGGQETQYF. This rearrangement joins TRBV7-9 to TRBJ2-5, with 9 bases fitting TRBD2. J lost 2 bases, V lost 8 bases, and 3 bases had no gene match. Per germline, CDR1 SEHNR and CDR2 FQNEAQ (reference sequence). The CDR3 is 13 residues long.

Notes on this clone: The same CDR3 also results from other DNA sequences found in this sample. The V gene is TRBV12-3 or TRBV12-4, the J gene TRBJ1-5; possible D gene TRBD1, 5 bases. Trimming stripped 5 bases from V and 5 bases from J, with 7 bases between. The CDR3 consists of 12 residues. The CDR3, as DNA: TGTGCCAGCAGTCGGGGGGATCAGCCCCAGCATTTT. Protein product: CASSRGDQPQHF.

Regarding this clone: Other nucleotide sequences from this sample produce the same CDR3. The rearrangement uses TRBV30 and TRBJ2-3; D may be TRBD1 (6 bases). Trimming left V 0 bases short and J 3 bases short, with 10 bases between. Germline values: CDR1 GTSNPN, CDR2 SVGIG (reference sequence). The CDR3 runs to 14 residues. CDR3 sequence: CAWSVGGATDTQYF. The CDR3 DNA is TGTGCCTGGAGTGTAGGGGGTGCTACAGATACGCAGTATTTT.

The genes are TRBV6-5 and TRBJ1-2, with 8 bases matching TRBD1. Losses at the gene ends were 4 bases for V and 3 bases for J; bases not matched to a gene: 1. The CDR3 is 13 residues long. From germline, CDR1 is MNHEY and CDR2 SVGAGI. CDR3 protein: CASSLTGDYGYTF. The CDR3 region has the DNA TGTGCCAGCAGTTTGACAGGGGACTATGGCTACACCTTC.

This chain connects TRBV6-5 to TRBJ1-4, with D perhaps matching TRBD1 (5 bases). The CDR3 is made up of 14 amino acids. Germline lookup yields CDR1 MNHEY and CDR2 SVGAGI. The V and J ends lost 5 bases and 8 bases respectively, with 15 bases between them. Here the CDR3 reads CASSRQYLGEKLFF. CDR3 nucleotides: TGTGCCAGCAGTAGACAGTATCTTGGGGAAAAACTGTTTTTT.

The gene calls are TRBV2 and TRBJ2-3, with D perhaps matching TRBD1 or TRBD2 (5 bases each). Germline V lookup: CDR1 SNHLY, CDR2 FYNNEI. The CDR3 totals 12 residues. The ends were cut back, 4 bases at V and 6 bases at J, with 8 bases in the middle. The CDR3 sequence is CASSVGADTQYF. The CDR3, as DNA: TGTGCCAGCAGTGTCGGGGCCGATACGCAGTATTTT.

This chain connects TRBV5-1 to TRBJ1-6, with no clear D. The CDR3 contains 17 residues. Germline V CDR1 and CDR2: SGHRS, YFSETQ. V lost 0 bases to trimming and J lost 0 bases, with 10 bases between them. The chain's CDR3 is CASSLGQEDSYNSPLHF. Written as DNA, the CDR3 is TGCGCCAGCAGCTTGGGTCAGGAAGACTCCTATAATTCACCCCTCCACTTT.

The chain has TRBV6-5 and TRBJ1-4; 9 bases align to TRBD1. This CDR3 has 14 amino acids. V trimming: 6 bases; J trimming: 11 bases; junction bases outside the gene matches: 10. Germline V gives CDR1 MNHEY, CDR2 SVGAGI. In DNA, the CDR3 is TGTGCCAGCAGGCAACCGGGACAGGGCTCGAAACTGTTTTTT. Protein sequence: CASRQPGQGSKLFF.

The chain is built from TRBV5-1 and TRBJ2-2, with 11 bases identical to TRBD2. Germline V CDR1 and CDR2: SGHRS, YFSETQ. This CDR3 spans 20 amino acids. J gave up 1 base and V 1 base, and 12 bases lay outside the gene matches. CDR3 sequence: CASSLTGLELAGGNTGELFF. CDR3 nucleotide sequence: TGCGCCAGCAGCTTGACAGGGCTGGAGCTAGCGGGGGGGAACACCGGGGAGCTGTTTTTT. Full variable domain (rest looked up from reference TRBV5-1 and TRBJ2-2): KAGVTQTPRYLIKTRGQQVTLSCSPISGHRSVSWYQQTPGQGLQFLFEYFSETQRNKGNFPGRFSGRQFSNSRSEMNVSTLELGDSALYLCASSLTGLELAGGNTGELFFGEGSRLTVL.

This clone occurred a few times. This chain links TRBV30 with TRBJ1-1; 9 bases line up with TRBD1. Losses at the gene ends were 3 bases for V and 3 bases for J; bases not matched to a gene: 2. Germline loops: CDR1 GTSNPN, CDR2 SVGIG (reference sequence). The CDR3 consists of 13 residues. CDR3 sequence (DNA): TGTGCCTGGAGGAGACAGGGGGACACTGAAGCTTTCTTT. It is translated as CAWRRQGDTEAFF.

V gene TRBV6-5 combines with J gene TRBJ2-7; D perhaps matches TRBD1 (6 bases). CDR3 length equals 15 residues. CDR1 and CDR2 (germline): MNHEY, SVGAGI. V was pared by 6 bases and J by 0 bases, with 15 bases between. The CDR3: CASRIRDISSYEQYF. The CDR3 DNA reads TGTGCCAGCAGGATCCGGGACATAAGCTCCTACGAGCAGTACTTC.

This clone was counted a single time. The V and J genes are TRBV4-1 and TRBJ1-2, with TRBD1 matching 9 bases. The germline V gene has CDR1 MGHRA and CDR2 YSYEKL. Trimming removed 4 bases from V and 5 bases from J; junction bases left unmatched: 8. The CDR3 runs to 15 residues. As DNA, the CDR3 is TGCGCCAGCAGCCCCGACGGGACAGGGACTTATGGCTACACCTTC. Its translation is CASSPDGTGTYGYTF.

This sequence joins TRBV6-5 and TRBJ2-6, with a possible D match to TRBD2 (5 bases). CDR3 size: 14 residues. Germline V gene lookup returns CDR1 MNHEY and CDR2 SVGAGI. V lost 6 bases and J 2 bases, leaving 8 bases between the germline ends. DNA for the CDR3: TGTGCCAGCAGCTCCGGGGCTGGGGCCAACGTCCTGACTTTC. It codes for CASSSGAGANVLTF.

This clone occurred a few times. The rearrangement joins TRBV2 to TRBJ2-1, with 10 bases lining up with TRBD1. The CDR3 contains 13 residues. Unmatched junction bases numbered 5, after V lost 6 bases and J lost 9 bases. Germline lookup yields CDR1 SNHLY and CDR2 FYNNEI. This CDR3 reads CASSGQGEGEQFF. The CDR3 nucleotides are TGTGCCAGCAGCGGACAGGGGGAGGGTGAGCAGTTCTTC.

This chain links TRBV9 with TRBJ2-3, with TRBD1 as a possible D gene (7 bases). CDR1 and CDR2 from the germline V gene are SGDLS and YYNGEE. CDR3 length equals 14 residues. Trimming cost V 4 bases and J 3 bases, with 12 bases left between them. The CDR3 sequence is CASSSGGWTDTQYF. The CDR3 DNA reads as TGTGCCAGCAGCTCAGGGGGGTGGACAGATACGCAGTATTTT.

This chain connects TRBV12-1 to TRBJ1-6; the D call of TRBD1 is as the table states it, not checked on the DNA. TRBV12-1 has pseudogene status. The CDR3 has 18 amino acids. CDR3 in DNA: TGTGCCAGCAGCCAATGCAGGACAGGGTGGTTCTATAATTCACCCCTCCACTTT. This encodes CASSQCRTGWFYNSPLHF.

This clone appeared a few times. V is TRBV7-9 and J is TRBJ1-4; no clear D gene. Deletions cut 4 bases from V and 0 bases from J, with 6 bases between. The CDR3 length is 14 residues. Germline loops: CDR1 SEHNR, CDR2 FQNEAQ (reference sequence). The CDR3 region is CASSSGATNEKLFF. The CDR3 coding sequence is TGTGCCAGCAGCTCAGGAGCAACTAATGAAAAACTGTTTTTT.